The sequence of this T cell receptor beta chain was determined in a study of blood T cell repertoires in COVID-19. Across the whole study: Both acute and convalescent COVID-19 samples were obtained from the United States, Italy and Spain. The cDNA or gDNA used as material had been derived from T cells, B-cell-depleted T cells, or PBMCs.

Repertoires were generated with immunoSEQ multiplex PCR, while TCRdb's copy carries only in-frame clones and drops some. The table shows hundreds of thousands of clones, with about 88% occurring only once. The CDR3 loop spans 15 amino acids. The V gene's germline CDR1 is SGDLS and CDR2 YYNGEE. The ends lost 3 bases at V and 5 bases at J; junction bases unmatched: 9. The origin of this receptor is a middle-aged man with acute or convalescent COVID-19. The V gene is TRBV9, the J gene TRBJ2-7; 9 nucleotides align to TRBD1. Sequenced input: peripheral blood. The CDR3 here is CASSATPGTGNEQYF. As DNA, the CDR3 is TGTGCCAGCAGCGCGACTCCCGGGACAGGGAACGAGCAGTACTTC.